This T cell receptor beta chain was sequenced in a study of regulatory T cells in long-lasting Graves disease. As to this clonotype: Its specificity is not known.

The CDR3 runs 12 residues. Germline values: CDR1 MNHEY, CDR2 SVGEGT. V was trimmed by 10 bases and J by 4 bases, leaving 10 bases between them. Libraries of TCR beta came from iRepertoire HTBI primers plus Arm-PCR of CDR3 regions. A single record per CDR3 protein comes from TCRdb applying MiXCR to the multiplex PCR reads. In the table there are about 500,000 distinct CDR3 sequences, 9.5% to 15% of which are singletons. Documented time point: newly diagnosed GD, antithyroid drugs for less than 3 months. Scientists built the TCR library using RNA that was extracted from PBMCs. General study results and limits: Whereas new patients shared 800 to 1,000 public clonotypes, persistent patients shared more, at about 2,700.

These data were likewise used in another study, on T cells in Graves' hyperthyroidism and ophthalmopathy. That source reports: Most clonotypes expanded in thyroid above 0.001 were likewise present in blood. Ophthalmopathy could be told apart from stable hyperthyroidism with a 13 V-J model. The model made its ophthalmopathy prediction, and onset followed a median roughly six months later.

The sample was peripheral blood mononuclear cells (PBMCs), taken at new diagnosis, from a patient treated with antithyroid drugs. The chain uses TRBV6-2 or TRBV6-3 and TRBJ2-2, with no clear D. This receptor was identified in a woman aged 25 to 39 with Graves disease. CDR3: CATASSTGELFF. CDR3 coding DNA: TGTGCCACCGCGTCGAGCACCGGGGAGCTGTTTTTT.